This section outlines one T cell receptor beta chain sequence together with its context. Its antigen is still unknown. TCRdb's copy holds only in-frame clones and misses some; the assay was immunoSEQ multiplex PCR. This sample carries roughly 70,000 clones, roughly 85% of them seen once, and the ten largest clones take around 0.75%. CDR1 and CDR2 from the germline V gene are LNHDA and SQIVND (reference sequence). The CDR3 covers 16 residues. The V gene lost 2 bases and the J gene lost 0 bases, with 8 bases spanning the gap. The sample is drawn from a study of OX40 agonist ivuxolimab in advanced cancers. Overall study findings and caveats: Relative to CD4+, CD8+ T cells held more expanded clones on average.

The sequence came from an adult with an advanced solid tumor such as melanoma, head and neck, liver or kidney cancer. Sequences were derived from CD4+ or CD8+ T cells sorted from blood, sampled in a trial of the OX40 agonist ivuxolimab. The V gene is TRBV19, the J gene TRBJ1-6; D is unclear. The DNA of the CDR3 is TGTGCCAGTAGTATAAGCGGGAGCTCCTATAATTCACCCCTCCACTTT. Amino acid sequence: CASSISGSSYNSPLHF.